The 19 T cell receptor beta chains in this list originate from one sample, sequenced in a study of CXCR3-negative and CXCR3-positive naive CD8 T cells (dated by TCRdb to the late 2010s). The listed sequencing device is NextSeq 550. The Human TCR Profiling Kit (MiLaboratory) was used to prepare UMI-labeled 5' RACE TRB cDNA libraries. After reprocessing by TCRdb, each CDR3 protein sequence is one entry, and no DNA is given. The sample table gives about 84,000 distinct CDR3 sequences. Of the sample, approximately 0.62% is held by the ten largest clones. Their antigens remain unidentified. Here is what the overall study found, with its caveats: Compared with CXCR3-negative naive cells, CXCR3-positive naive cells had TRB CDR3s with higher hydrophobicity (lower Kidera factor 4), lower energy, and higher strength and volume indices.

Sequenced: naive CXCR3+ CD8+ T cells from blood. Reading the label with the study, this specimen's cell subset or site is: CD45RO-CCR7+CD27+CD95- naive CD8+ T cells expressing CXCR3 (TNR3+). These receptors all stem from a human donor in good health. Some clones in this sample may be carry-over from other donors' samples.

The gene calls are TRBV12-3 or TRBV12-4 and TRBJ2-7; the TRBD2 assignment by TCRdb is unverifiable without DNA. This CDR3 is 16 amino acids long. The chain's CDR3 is CASSYAAGASGYEQYF.

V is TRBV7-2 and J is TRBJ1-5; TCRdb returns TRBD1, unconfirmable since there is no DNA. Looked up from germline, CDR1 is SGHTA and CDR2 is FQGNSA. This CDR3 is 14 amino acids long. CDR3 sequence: CASSLRQSNQPQHF. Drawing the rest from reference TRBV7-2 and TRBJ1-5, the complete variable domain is GAGVSQSPSNKVTEKGKDVELRCDPISGHTALYWYRQSLGQGLEFLIYFQGNSAPDKSGLPSDRFSAERTGGSVSTLTIQRTQQEDSAVYLCASSLRQSNQPQHFGDGTRLSIL.

The CDR3: CASSYGVSYEQYF. The rearrangement uses TRBV6-5 and TRBJ2-7. This CDR3 contains 13 residues. The germline CDR1 and CDR2 sequences are MNHEY and SVGAGI.

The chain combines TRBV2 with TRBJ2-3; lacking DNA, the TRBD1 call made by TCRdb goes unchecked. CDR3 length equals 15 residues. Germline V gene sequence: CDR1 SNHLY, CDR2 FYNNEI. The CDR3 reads CASSLAGGPTDTQYF. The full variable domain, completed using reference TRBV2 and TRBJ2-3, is EPEVTQTPSHQVTQMGQEVILRCVPISNHLYFYWYRQILGQKVEFLVSFYNNEISEKSEIFDDQFSVERPDGSNFTLKIRSTKLEDSAMYFCASSLAGGPTDTQYFGPGTRLTVL.

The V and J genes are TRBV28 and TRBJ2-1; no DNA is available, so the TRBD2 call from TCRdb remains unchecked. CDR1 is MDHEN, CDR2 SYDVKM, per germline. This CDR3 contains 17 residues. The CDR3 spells CASSLFEPRVGGNEQFF.

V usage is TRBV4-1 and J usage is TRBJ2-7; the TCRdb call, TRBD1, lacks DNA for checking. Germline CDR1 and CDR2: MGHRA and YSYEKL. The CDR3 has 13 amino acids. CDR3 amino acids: CASSPMTAYEQYF.

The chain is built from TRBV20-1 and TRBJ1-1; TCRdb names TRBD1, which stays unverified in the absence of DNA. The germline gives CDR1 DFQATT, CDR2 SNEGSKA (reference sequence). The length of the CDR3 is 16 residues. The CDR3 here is CSARVLRQEMNTEAFF.

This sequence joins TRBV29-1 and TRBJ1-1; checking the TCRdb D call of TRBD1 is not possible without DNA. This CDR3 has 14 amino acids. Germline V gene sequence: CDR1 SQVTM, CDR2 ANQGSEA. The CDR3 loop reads CSVEDRRTELEAFF. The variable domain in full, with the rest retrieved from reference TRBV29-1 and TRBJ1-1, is SAVISQKPSRDICQRGTSLTIQCQVDSQVTMMFWYRQQPGQSLTLIATANQGSEATYESGFVIDKFPISRPNLTFSTLTVSNMSPEDSSIYLCSVEDRRTELEAFFGQGTRLTVV.

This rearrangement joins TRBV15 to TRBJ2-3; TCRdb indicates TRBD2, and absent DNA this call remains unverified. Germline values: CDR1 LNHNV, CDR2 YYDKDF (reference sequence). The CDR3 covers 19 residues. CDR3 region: CATSRPLAIAETGTDTQYF.

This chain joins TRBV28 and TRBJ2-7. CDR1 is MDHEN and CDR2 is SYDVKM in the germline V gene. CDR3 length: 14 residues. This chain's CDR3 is CASVGLEIPYEQYF.

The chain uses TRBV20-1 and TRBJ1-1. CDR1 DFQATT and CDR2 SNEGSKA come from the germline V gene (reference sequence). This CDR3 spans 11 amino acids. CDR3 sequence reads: CSARVAREAFF.

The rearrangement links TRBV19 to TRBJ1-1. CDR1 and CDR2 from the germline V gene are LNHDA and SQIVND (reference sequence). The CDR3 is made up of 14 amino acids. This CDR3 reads CASSIDPTDGEAFF.

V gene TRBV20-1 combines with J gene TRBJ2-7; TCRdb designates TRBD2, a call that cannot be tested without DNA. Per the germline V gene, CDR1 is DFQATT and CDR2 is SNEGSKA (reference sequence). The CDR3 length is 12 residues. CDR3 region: CSAVGLAYEQYF.

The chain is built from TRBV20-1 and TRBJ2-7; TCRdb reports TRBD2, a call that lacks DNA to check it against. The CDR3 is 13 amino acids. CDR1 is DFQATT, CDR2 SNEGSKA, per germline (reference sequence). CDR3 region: CSAMTSGVYEQYF.

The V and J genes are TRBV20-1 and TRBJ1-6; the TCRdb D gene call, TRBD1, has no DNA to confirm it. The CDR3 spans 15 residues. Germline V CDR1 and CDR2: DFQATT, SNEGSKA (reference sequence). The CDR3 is CSAREGGMDGSPLHF.

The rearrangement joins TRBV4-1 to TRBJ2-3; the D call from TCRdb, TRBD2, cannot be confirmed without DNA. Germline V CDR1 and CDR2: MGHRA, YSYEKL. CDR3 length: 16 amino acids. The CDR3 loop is CASSSHSGRGSDTQYF.

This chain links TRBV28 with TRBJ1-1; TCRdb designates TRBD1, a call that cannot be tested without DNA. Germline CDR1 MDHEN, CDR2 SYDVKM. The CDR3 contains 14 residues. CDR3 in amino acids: CASSLVRGFWEAFF.

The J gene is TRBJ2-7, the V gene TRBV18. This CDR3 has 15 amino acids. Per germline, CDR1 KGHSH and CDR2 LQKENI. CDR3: CASSPLVQGSYEQYF.

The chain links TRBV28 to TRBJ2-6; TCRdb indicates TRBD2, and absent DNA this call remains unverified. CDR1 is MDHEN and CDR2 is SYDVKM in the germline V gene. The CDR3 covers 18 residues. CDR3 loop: CASSPYGLAGSGANVLTF.